The 17 T cell receptor beta chains presented below share a single source sample, sequenced in a study of Ad26.COV2.S vaccination and SARS-CoV-2 variants. Treatment indicated: approximately 18 received Ad26.COV2.S at low or high dose, single or two shots; several received placebo; per-sample allocation not given. Sampling happened 63 days after the first vaccine or placebo injection. TCRdb's table, derived via immunoSEQ multiplex PCR, lists solely in-frame clones and lacks some. The data show under 300,000 clones, around 88% seen once. The material was peripheral blood, obtained in a trial of Ad26.COV2.S vaccine versus placebo. The source is a person between 18 and 60 years old who received the Ad26.COV2.S COVID-19 vaccine or a placebo.

This chain links TRBV5-1 with TRBJ1-2; TRBD1 matches 7 bases. With 6 bases clipped from V and 4 bases from J, the junction kept 9 bases outside the gene matches. Germline V gene data show CDR1 as SGHRS and CDR2 as YFSETQ. The length of the CDR3 is 14 residues. CDR3 residues: CASTGQDSSYGYTF. Written as DNA, the CDR3 is TGCGCCAGCACCGGACAGGATTCATCCTATGGCTACACCTTC.

This chain connects TRBV27 to TRBJ2-2; TRBD1 agrees at 11 bases. The J segment lost 11 bases and the V segment lost 3 bases, leaving 5 bases of the junction unmatched. This CDR3 spans 14 amino acids. Germline loops: CDR1 MNHEY, CDR2 SMNVEV (reference sequence). This chain's CDR3 is CASSLGQGVGELFF. Written as DNA, the CDR3 is TGTGCCAGCAGTTTGGGACAGGGGGTCGGAGAGCTGTTTTTT.

This chain joins TRBV18 and TRBJ1-4; 9 nucleotides agree with TRBD1. The CDR3 covers 15 residues. V was pared by 3 bases and J by 4 bases, with 3 bases of the junction left unmatched. Per the germline V gene, CDR1 is KGHSH and CDR2 is LQKENI. The CDR3 nucleotides are TGTGCCAGCTCACCCCGGACAGGGGTTAATGAAAAACTGTTTTTT. The encoded protein is CASSPRTGVNEKLFF.

The chain carries TRBV5-1 and TRBJ2-1; TRBD2 is a possible D gene (6 bases). The CDR3 length is 17 residues. Germline CDR1 SGHRS, CDR2 YFSETQ. V was pared by 0 bases and J by 9 bases, with 22 bases between. CDR3 sequence reads: CASSLALRVGGSGEQFF. Here the CDR3 DNA reads TGCGCCAGCAGCTTGGCCTTACGAGTCGGGGGAAGTGGTGAGCAGTTCTTC.

This clone was observed once. The rearrangement links TRBV7-9 to TRBJ1-2; the D is unclear. Germline V gene lookup returns CDR1 SEHNR and CDR2 FQNEAQ (reference sequence). CDR3 size: 15 residues. Trimming pared 3 bases from V and 1 base from J, leaving 12 bases between. This chain's CDR3 is CASSFGGSLNYGYTF. The CDR3 coding sequence is TGTGCCAGCAGCTTCGGTGGCAGCCTTAACTATGGCTACACCTTC.

J is TRBJ2-5 and V is TRBV5-1, with 12 bases that match TRBD2. CDR1 is SGHRS, CDR2 YFSETQ, per germline. The CDR3 is 17 amino acids. V shed 1 base, J shed 1 base, and the junction held 5 bases outside the gene matches. CDR3 in amino acids: CASSLSGLAGIQETQYF. Written as DNA, the CDR3 is TGCGCCAGCAGCTTGTCCGGACTAGCGGGGATCCAAGAGACCCAGTACTTC.

The rearrangement joins TRBV7-9 to TRBJ2-7; D could derive from TRBD1 or TRBD2 (5 bases each). Germline V gene data show CDR1 as SEHNR and CDR2 as FQNEAQ (reference sequence). The V gene lost 5 bases and the J gene lost 6 bases, with 14 bases spanning the gap. The CDR3 has 13 amino acids. CDR3 loop: CASSRWGGSEQYF. CDR3 nucleotide sequence: TGTGCCAGCAGCCGCTGGGGCGGGTCCGAGCAGTACTTC.

The rearrangement links TRBV21-1 to TRBJ2-3; the D call TRBD2 from the table was never checked on the DNA. TRBV21-1 is marked as a pseudogene. This CDR3 has 17 residues. The CDR3 here is CASSKALSGASTDTQYF. CDR3 nucleotides: TGTGCTAGCAGCAAAGCGCTCAGCGGGGCTAGCACAGATACGCAGTATTTT.

This chain joins TRBV14 and TRBJ1-2; 7 bases line up with TRBD1. The CDR3 covers 15 residues. Germline V lookup: CDR1 SGHDN, CDR2 FVKESK. The V and J ends lost 6 bases and 7 bases, in that order; junction bases with no gene match: 14. The CDR3 coding sequence is TGTGCCAGCAGTAACACCCCCGGGACAGTGAGTGGCTACACCTTC. Residues: CASSNTPGTVSGYTF.

V usage is TRBV27 and J usage is TRBJ2-1; 8 bases are a match to TRBD2. The CDR3 covers 19 residues. Germline loops: CDR1 MNHEY, CDR2 SMNVEV (reference sequence). Trimming took 7 bases from V and 0 from J; bases not matched to a gene: 17. CDR3 DNA: TGTGCCAGCAACAGGGTGACATTGTGGGGACTAGACTCCTACAATGAGCAGTTCTTC. Encoded protein: CASNRVTLWGLDSYNEQFF.

The V call is TRBV3-1 (or the pseudogene TRBV3-2), the J call TRBJ1-2, with unresolved D. The CDR3 has 14 residues. The V gene lost 0 bases and the J gene lost 2 bases, with 7 bases spanning the gap. Germline CDR1 and CDR2: LGHDT and YNNKEL (reference sequence). For the CDR3, the DNA is TGTGCCAGCAGCCAAGATTTAGTGAACTATGGCTACACCTTC. Protein: CASSQDLVNYGYTF.

V gene TRBV7-9 combines with J gene TRBJ1-2; D is possibly TRBD1 (6 bases). This CDR3 region has 17 residues. With 1 base removed from V and 0 bases from J, the gap between germline ends came to 15 bases. Germline-derived CDR1 and CDR2 are SEHNR and FQNEAQ (reference sequence). CDR3 residues: CASSLESLGTTNYGYTF. CDR3 nucleotides: TGTGCCAGCAGCTTAGAATCGCTGGGGACAACTAACTATGGCTACACCTTC.

This clone has more than one count but fewer than ten. V usage is TRBV5-1 and J usage is TRBJ1-1; 9 positions match TRBD1. This CDR3 has 19 amino acids. Trimming took 4 bases from V and 5 from J; bases not matched to a gene: 21. CDR1 is SGHRS and CDR2 is YFSETQ in the germline V gene. CDR3 sequence: CASSRTDRGRGGSRTEAFF. The CDR3 nucleotides are TGCGCCAGCAGCCGAACGGACAGGGGAAGAGGTGGTAGTAGAACTGAAGCTTTCTTT.

This sequence joins TRBV27 and TRBJ1-1; D is unresolved. CDR3 length: 15 residues. Germline values: CDR1 MNHEY, CDR2 SMNVEV (reference sequence). V was pared by 2 bases and J by 1 base, with 11 bases between. CDR3 in amino acids: CASSLPPGRNTEAFF. CDR3 nucleotide sequence: TGTGCCAGCAGTTTACCCCCGGGGAGGAACACTGAAGCTTTCTTT.

The chain couples TRBV5-1 to TRBJ2-1; 7 positions match TRBD2. CDR1 is SGHRS, CDR2 YFSETQ, per germline. J was trimmed by 10 bases and V by 0 bases; bases with no gene match: 7. The CDR3 loop spans 14 amino acids. The CDR3: CASSLVAGLSEQFF. In nucleotides, the CDR3 is TGCGCCAGCAGCTTGGTTGCGGGACTATCCGAGCAGTTCTTC.

The chain links TRBV7-9 to TRBJ1-1, with D uncertain. Per the germline V gene, CDR1 is SEHNR and CDR2 is FQNEAQ (reference sequence). The CDR3 runs 12 residues. V dropped 0 bases and J dropped 13 bases, with 12 bases sitting between them. The CDR3 loop reads CASSLAGGSRFF. CDR3 in DNA: TGTGCCAGCAGCTTAGCGGGAGGGTCGCGTTTCTTT.

V gene TRBV12-3 or TRBV12-4 combines with J gene TRBJ2-3; D remains unclear. V lost 6 bases to trimming and J lost 2 bases, with 3 bases between them. This CDR3 is built from 11 residues. Here the CDR3 DNA reads TGTGCCAGCAGGTACACAGATACGCAGTATTTT. Protein sequence: CASRYTDTQYF.